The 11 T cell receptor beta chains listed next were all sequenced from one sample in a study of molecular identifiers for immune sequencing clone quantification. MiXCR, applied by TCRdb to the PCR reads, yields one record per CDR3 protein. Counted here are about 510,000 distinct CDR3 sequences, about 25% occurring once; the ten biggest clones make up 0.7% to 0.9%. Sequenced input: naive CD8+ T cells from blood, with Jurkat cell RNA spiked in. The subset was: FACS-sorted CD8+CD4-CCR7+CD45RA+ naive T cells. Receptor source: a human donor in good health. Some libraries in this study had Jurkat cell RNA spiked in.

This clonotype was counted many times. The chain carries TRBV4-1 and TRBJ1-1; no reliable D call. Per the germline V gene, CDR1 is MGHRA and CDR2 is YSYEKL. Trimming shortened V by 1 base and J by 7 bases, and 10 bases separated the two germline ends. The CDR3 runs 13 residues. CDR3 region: CASSQVPSNEAFF. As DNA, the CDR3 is TGCGCCAGCAGCCAAGTCCCCTCAAATGAAGCTTTCTTT.

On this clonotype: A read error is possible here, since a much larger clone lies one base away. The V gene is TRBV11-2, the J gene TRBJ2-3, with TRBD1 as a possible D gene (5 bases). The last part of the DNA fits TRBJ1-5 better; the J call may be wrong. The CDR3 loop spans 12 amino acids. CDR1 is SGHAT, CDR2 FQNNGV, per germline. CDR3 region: CASSLGTSSQHF. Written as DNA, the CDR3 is TGTGCCAGTTCCCTTGGGACTTCGTCGCAGCATTTT.

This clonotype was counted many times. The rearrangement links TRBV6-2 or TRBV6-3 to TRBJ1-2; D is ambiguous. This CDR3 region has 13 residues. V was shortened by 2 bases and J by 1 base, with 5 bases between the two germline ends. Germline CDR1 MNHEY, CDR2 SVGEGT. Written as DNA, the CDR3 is TGTGCCAGCAGTTACGAGAGTAACTATGGCTACACCTTC. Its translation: CASSYESNYGYTF.

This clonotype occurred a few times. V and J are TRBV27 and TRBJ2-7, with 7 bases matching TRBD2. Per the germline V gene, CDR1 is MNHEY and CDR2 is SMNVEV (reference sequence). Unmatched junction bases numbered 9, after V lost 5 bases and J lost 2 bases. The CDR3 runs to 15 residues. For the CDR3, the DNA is TGTGCCAGCAGTCCCGGCAGCGGACTAGCCTACGAGCAGTACTTC. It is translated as CASSPGSGLAYEQYF.

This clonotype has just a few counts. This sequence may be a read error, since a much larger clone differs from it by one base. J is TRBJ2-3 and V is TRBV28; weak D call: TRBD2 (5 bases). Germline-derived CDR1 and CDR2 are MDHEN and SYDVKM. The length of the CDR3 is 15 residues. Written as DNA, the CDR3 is TGTACCAGCAGTTTGAGTTTAGCGAACACAGATACGCAGTATTTT. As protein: CTSSLSLANTDTQYF.

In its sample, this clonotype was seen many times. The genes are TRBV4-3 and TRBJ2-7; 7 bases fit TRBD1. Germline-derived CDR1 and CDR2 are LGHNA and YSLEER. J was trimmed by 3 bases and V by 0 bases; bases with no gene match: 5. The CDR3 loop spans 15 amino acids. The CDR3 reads CASSQEGAGGYEQYF. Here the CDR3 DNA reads TGCGCCAGCAGCCAAGAGGGGGCAGGGGGCTACGAGCAGTACTTC.

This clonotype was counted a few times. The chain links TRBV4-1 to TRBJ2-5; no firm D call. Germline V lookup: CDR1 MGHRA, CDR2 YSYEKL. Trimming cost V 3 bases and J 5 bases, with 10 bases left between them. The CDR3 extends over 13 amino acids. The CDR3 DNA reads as TGCGCCAGCAGCCATGATCCTTTTGAGACCCAGTACTTC. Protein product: CASSHDPFETQYF.

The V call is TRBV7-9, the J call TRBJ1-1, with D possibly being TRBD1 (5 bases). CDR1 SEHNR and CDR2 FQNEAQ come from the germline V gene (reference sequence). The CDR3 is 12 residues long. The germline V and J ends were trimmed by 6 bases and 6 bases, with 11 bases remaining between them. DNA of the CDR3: TGTGCCAGCAGACCAGGGAGCGCTGAAGCTTTCTTT. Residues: CASRPGSAEAFF.

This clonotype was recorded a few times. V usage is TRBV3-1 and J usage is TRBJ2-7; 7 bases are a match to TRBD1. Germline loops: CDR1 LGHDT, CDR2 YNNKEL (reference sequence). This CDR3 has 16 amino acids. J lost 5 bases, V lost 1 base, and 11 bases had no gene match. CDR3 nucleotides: TGTGCCAGCAGCCAAGTTGGCGGCAGGGGGTACGACGAGCAGTACTTC. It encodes CASSQVGGRGYDEQYF.

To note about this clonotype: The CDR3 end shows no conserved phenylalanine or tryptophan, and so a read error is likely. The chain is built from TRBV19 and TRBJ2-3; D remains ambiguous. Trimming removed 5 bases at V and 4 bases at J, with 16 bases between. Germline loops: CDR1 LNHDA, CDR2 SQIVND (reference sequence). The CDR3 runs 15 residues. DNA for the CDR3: TGTGCCAGTAGTTCGGTAGTAGAGTCGGCAGATACGCAGTATCTT. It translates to CASSSVVESADTQYL.

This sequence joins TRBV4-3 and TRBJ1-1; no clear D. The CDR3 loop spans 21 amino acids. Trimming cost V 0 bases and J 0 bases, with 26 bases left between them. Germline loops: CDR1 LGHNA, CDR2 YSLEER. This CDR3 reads CASSQDARSPAGYRLNTEAFF. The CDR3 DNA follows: TGCGCCAGCAGCCAAGATGCCCGTTCTCCAGCGGGGTATCGACTGAACACTGAAGCTTTCTTT.